The next 20 T cell receptor beta chains were all read from a single sample in a study of blood T cell repertoires in COVID-19. The method was immunoSEQ multiplex PCR; TCRdb's version includes in-frame clones alone and lacks a portion of them. The sample shows under 200,000 clones, 85% to 90% of them seen only once. Sequences were obtained from peripheral blood. These receptor sequences come from a woman in her seventies with COVID-19, enrolled during active disease.

The chain links TRBV9 to TRBJ1-4, with D possibly being TRBD1 (5 bases). V was clipped by 9 bases and J by 0 bases, with 15 bases between them. The CDR3 spans 15 residues. Germline loops: CDR1 SGDLS, CDR2 YYNGEE. The CDR3 loop is CAIPSGVTTNEKLFF. As DNA, the CDR3 is TGTGCCATCCCGTCGGGGGTGACAACTAATGAAAAACTGTTTTTT.

V gene TRBV6-2 or TRBV6-3 combines with J gene TRBJ1-1; the D gene is possibly TRBD1 (6 bases). V lost 0 bases, J lost 5 bases, and 13 bases lay in between. The CDR3 totals 15 residues. Germline CDR1 is MNHEY and CDR2 is SVGEGT. The CDR3 region has the DNA TGTGCCAGCAGTTACTCGTGGGGGCGCGGGACTGAAGCTTTCTTT. Translation: CASSYSWGRGTEAFF.

Points on this clone: This sample also contains other DNA sequences that code for the same CDR3. The chain employs TRBV19 and TRBJ1-2; the D gene is possibly TRBD1 (5 bases). CDR1 and CDR2 (germline): LNHDA, SQIVND (reference sequence). V lost 6 bases to trimming and J lost 5 bases, with 10 bases between them. The CDR3 has 12 amino acids. CDR3 DNA: TGTGCCAGTAGATCGGCAGGGTATGGCTACACCTTC. This gives the protein CASRSAGYGYTF.

The chain couples TRBV5-6 to TRBJ1-4, with D possibly matching TRBD1 (6 bases). The germline V gene encodes CDR1 SGHDT and CDR2 YYEEEE. Trimming took 4 bases from V and 10 from J, leaving 14 bases between them. There are 13 residues in the CDR3. CDR3 bases: TGTGCCAGCAGCGGACGGACAGTTATAAAACTGTTTTTT. Translation gives CASSGRTVIKLFF.

The chain links TRBV2 to TRBJ2-7; TRBD1 aligns across 7 bases. Losses at the gene ends were 5 bases for V and 6 bases for J; bases not matched to a gene: 4. Germline V lookup: CDR1 SNHLY, CDR2 FYNNEI. This CDR3 contains 12 residues. CDR3 nucleotides: TGTGCCAGCAGTCCGACAGGGCGCGAGCAGTACTTC. The encoded protein is CASSPTGREQYF.

The chain couples TRBV3-1 (or the pseudogene TRBV3-2) to TRBJ1-2; D not resolved. The germline CDR1 and CDR2 sequences are LGHDT and YNNKEL (reference sequence). The CDR3 covers 16 residues. V was cut by 0 bases and J by 0 bases, with 11 bases left in between. The CDR3 DNA reads as TGTGCCAGCAGCCAAGAAGGATGGCGGCCTAACTATGGCTACACCTTC. Protein product: CASSQEGWRPNYGYTF.

The rearrangement joins TRBV6-5 to TRBJ1-3; 12 nucleotides agree with TRBD1. The germline V gene has CDR1 MNHEY and CDR2 SVGAGI. The CDR3 has 14 residues. The CDR3 spells CQSGTGGLGNTIYF. The CDR3 DNA is TGTCAGTCCGGGACAGGGGGCTTAGGAAACACCATATATTTT.

The rearrangement uses TRBV7-6 and TRBJ2-2; no clear D. The length of the CDR3 is 13 residues. Germline loops: CDR1 SGHVS, CDR2 FNYEAQ. Deletions cut 5 bases from V and 6 bases from J, with 10 bases between. CDR3 in DNA: TGTGCCAGCAGCCCCCGAGAAGCCGGGGAGCTGTTTTTT. Its protein product is CASSPREAGELFF.

The chain joins TRBV28 to TRBJ2-7; the D gene is possibly TRBD1 (6 bases). From germline, CDR1 is MDHEN and CDR2 SYDVKM. The CDR3 length is 13 residues. The germline V and J ends were trimmed by 8 bases and 2 bases, with 13 bases remaining between them. CDR3 in DNA: TGTGCCAGCCTCCGGGACACCACCTACGAGCAGTACTTC. As protein: CASLRDTTYEQYF.

This chain uses TRBV5-1 with TRBJ2-1; D is perhaps TRBD2 (7 bases). This CDR3 is 15 amino acids long. The V end lost 0 bases, the J end lost 4 bases, and 11 bases lay between the germline ends. Germline values: CDR1 SGHRS, CDR2 YFSETQ. The CDR3 DNA is TGCGCCAGCAGCTTGGAGGGGGGGCGATACAATGAGCAGTTCTTC. Its protein is CASSLEGGRYNEQFF. Based on the CDR3 plus reference TRBV5-1 and TRBJ2-1, the full variable domain is KAGVTQTPRYLIKTRGQQVTLSCSPISGHRSVSWYQQTPGQGLQFLFEYFSETQRNKGNFPGRFSGRQFSNSRSEMNVSTLELGDSALYLCASSLEGGRYNEQFFGPGTRLTVL.

The chain couples TRBV5-6 to TRBJ1-1; D call uncertain. V was cut by 2 bases and J by 1 base, with 6 bases left in between. The length of the CDR3 is 13 residues. Germline CDR1 SGHDT, CDR2 YYEEEE. The CDR3 here is CASSFIRNTEAFF. In nucleotides, the CDR3 is TGTGCCAGCAGCTTTATTCGGAACACTGAAGCTTTCTTT.

V usage is TRBV7-3 and J usage is TRBJ2-2; possibly TRBD2 for D (6 bases). Germline loops: CDR1 SGHTA, CDR2 FQGTGA. The CDR3 has 14 residues. With 7 bases removed from V and 4 bases from J, the gap between germline ends came to 13 bases. The CDR3 spells CASTGGKSTGELFF. The CDR3 DNA reads as TGTGCCAGCACTGGGGGGAAGTCCACCGGGGAGCTGTTTTTT.

This clone appeared once. This chain links TRBV18 with TRBJ1-3; 7 nucleotides match TRBD1. V shed 3 bases, J shed 1 base, and the junction held 6 bases outside the gene matches. The CDR3 is made up of 16 amino acids. Germline V gene data show CDR1 as KGHSH and CDR2 as LQKENI. The CDR3 is CASSPPTGRSGNTIYF. In DNA form, the CDR3 reads TGTGCCAGCTCACCTCCGACAGGGCGGTCTGGAAACACCATATATTTT.

This chain connects TRBV5-4 to TRBJ1-1, with D unclear. The length of the CDR3 is 14 residues. V lost 6 bases to trimming and J lost 0 bases, with 12 bases between them. Germline V gene sequence: CDR1 SGHNT, CDR2 YYREEE (reference sequence). This CDR3 is CASTPGQMNTEAFF. The DNA for the CDR3 is TGTGCCAGCACCCCTGGGCAGATGAACACTGAAGCTTTCTTT.

The CDR3 DNA reads as TGCGCCAGCAACTGGGGGCAGGGGAGATTTGAAGAGCAGTACTTC. Translating gives CASNWGQGRFEEQYF. The V call is TRBV5-1, the J call TRBJ2-7; possible D gene TRBD1, 6 bases. Trimming left V 6 bases short and J 7 bases short, with 23 bases between. The germline V gene encodes CDR1 SGHRS and CDR2 YFSETQ. The CDR3 extends over 15 amino acids.

The genes are TRBV11-2 and TRBJ1-3, with no clear D. Germline V CDR1 and CDR2: SGHAT, FQNNGV. This CDR3 spans 15 amino acids. The germline V and J ends were trimmed by 6 bases and 0 bases, with 12 bases remaining between them. The CDR3 nucleotides read TGTGCCAGCAGGAATCGACGGGTCTCTGGAAACACCATATATTTT. Translating gives CASRNRRVSGNTIYF.

V gene TRBV6-4 combines with J gene TRBJ1-1; 8 bases match TRBD1. The V and J ends lost 5 bases and 11 bases, in that order; junction bases with no gene match: 13. This CDR3 spans 14 amino acids. Germline assignment: CDR1 MRHNA and CDR2 SNTAGT. The CDR3 loop is CASSPGTGGRAAFF. In DNA form, the CDR3 reads TGTGCCAGCAGTCCCGGGACAGGTGGCAGGGCGGCTTTCTTT.

The chain combines TRBV19 with TRBJ2-1; 12 bases are a match to TRBD2. Germline values: CDR1 LNHDA, CDR2 SQIVND (reference sequence). V lost 0 bases to trimming and J lost 8 bases; unmatched junction nucleotides: 11. This CDR3 spans 18 amino acids. The CDR3 DNA reads as TGTGCCAGTAGTATAGAATCCCCTAGCGGGGGGGCCTCCTATGAGCAGTTCTTC. Residues: CASSIESPSGGASYEQFF. The entire variable domain, with the rest obtained from reference TRBV19 and TRBJ2-1, is as follows: DGGITQSPKYLFRKEGQNVTLSCEQNLNHDAMYWYRQDPGQGLRLIYYSQIVNDFQKGDIAEGYSVSREKKESFPLTVTSAQKNPTAFYLCASSIESPSGGASYEQFFGPGTRLTVL.

Comment on this clone: The sample carries other DNA sequences with the same CDR3. The rearrangement joins TRBV7-9 to TRBJ1-1; tentatively, D is TRBD1 (5 bases). Germline V gives CDR1 SEHNR, CDR2 FQNEAQ (reference sequence). Trimming stripped 0 bases from V and 1 base from J, with 9 bases between. The CDR3 runs 15 residues. CDR3 nucleotides: TGTGCCAGCAGCTTAGCAGCCAGGGCGAACACTGAAGCTTTCTTT. Its translation is CASSLAARANTEAFF.

Regarding this clone: One end of the junction is discordant with germline, which a read error may explain. The V and J genes are TRBV2 and TRBJ1-4; D might be TRBD1 (6 bases). This CDR3 is built from 17 residues. The germline V gene encodes CDR1 SNHLY and CDR2 FYNNEI. The CDR3 DNA follows: TGTGCCAGCAGGGAAGGAGGGGGTGTAAGAACTAATGAAAAACTGTTTTTT. Its protein is CASREGGGVRTNEKLFF.